The clone carrying this TCR beta chain has a single count. The data originate from a study of control samples from healthy donors and cancer patients. CDR1 and CDR2 (germline): SNHLY, FYNNEI. Trimming removed 7 bases from V and 3 bases from J; junction bases left unmatched: 7. The CDR3 consists of 16 residues. The table came from immunoSEQ multiplex PCR; TCRdb's copy has only in-frame clones and leaves some out. The table includes 200,000 to 250,000 clones, 90% to 95% detected once. Sequencing was done on a sample of blood. The clonotype comes from a man aged 50 or older in good health. The genes are TRBV2 and TRBJ1-6, with 9 bases aligning to TRBD1. The DNA for the CDR3 is TGTGCCAGCACTACCACAGGGGGCAACTATAATTCACCCCTCCACTTT. It specifies CASTTTGGNYNSPLHF.